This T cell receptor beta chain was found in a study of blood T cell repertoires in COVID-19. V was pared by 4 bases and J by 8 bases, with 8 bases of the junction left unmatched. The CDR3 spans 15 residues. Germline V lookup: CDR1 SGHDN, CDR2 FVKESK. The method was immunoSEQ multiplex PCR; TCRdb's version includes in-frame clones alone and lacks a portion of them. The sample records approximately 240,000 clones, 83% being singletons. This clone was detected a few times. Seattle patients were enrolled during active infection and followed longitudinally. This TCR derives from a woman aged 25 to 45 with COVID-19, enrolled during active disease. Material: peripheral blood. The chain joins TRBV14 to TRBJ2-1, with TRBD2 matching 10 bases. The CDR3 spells CASSRLAGAGYEQFF. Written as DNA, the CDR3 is TGTGCCAGCAGCCGGCTAGCGGGGGCTGGGTATGAGCAGTTCTTC.